This TCR beta chain was obtained from a study of identical twins. The study, taken as a whole, reports: Out-of-frame alpha sequences common to twins exhibited an excess of low generation probability.

The CDR3 is 16 residues long. The ends lost 5 bases at V and 6 bases at J; junction bases unmatched: 7. Germline V gene sequence: CDR1 SGHTA, CDR2 FQGNSA. Template switching, a step in the protocol, added a universal primer site, and cDNA carried unique molecular identifiers. TCRdb fed the 5' RACE reads into MiXCR, producing one record per CDR3 protein. In the table there are under 500,000 distinct CDR3 sequences, 13% to 15% of which are singletons. This clonotype was seen more than once but under ten times. Its target is unknown. This same sample was also taken into another study, of yellow fever vaccine responses in identical twins.

The chain uses TRBV7-2 and TRBJ2-2; 12 positions agree with TRBD2. Sequences were obtained from CD4+ T cells sorted from blood. This TCR derives from a woman in her late teens or twenties in good health. The CDR3 loop is CASSLMTSGGPGELFF. The CDR3 region has the DNA TGTGCCAGCAGCCTCATGACTAGCGGGGGTCCCGGGGAGCTGTTTTTT.